The source of this TCR beta chain is a study of shared clonotypes between healthy human individuals (dated by TCRdb to between 2020 and 2021). For context, the study as a whole: Two women and a few men aged 18 to 49 years were included in the cohort. Per donor, three plates each were used for CD4 naive and CD4 memory, two for CD8 naive, and one for CD8 memory. The study deeply sequenced blood TCR repertoires of roughly five healthy adults to estimate repertoire size and the extent of clonotype sharing between individuals. Libraries were prepared and TCR repertoires were sequenced by different laboratories using diverse techniques, in order to increase sequencing depth and limit assay-specific biases. Each donor's leukapheresis produced roughly between roughly 0.85 and 10 billion PBMCs.

CDR1 SEHNR and CDR2 FQNEAQ were looked up in the germline V gene (reference sequence). V loses 3 bases at its end and J loses 0 bases; junction bases beyond the gene matches: 5. The CDR3 runs 15 amino acids, cysteine and phenylalanine included. Of all the DNA, just the CDR3 is kept, 45 bases in frame from base 1. For the CD8 naive samples, CD45RO-negative cells were positively selected for CCR7, yielding a CD45RA+CCR7+ population from which TemRA cells were excluded. Donors were healthy HIV-negative adults with no recently reported acute infections or vaccinations. All donors were Caucasian adults living in Nashville, Tennessee, USA. Blood was collected by leukapheresis, and PBMCs were isolated by Ficoll-Histopaque density gradient centrifugation and then cryopreserved in liquid nitrogen vapor phase. Analytical flow cytometry was used to check the purity and quantity of every magnetically sorted T cell population. Genomic DNA was isolated from each sorted fraction and quantified by UV absorbance on a Nanodrop 2000c.

Beyond this particular receptor, the publication reports: Even with the large sequencing depth, rarefaction of the sorted-subset datasets indicated that sequencing was incomplete. Because the study included only a small number of donors, the genetic and exposure-history diversity represented was limited. Pairwise subsampling led to the expectation that sequencing depth would affect the degree of clonotype sharing among donors. Sampling was restricted to blood, and TCR repertoires in tissue are likely to differ from TCR repertoires in blood. Naive subsets generally had larger estimated clonotype richness than memory subsets did. Across a handful of donors, approximately 5% of naive CD4, roughly 3.8% of naive CD8, roughly 2.3% of memory CD4, and 0.4% of memory CD8 clonotypes were shared. Compared with non-shared clonotypes, clonotypes shared by all four sorted-subset donors had higher generation probabilities.

This clone was found once. No cognate antigen has been identified for it. No much larger clone is present one base from it, and per-base qualities are unavailable. TCR CDR3 regions were amplified from genomic DNA by multiplex PCR using the deep immunoSEQ assay. For each cell subset, the extracted genomic DNA was distributed evenly across all wells of several immunoSEQ 96-well plates, and each plate served as one replicate. For sorted subsets, around 0.2 ug of genomic DNA, equivalent to 30,000 or so T cell genomes, went into each replicate PCR. The purified libraries were quantified using a Qubit 3.0 fluorometer, sized with a Bioanalyzer 2100, and then quantified again using the KAPA Library Quantification kit. Each immunoSEQ 96-well plate was sequenced on its own single-read 150-cycle Illumina NextSeq 550 flow cell. Turning to the authors' computational methods: Because only junctional sequences without quality scores were contained in the immunoSEQ output, filtering matching that applied to full-length reads could not be performed. To assign V/J genes and CDR3, sequences were annotated against IMGT germline references using PyIR, a Python wrapper for IgBLAST v1.9. Any read was removed if the V/J assignment was weak (E-value above 1e-6), the CDR3 was missing, or the read contained stop codons, out-of-frame junctions, or ambiguous translated residues. V3J clonotypes were defined as sequences sharing the same inferred V gene, J gene, and CDR3 amino acid sequence. Percentage overlap between repertoires was computed as shared unique clonotypes divided by the size of the smaller repertoire. RTK rarefaction, the Chao1 estimator, and Recon v2.1 estimates of unobserved clonotypes were used to assess repertoire richness. OLGA was used to compute generation probabilities for all TCRbeta clonotypes that the gDNA method yielded from four donors. TCRdb took this table from immuneACCESS and kept in-frame rearrangements with V and J called. Such tables lack part of the clones; where checked against another copy, unresolved V genes explain under half of the gap, and the rest is unexplained. V and J calls and clone size are as listed in that table; D and trimming were resolved from the DNA. Counted in this sample were about 1,800,000 clones; roughly 94% of them appeared once. The ten largest clones represent 1% to 1.5% of the sample.

The sequencing input was naive CD8+ T cells sorted from blood. Read against the paper, the sample's cell subset or site label means: CD45RA+CCR7+. The receptor chain draws on TRBV7-9 and TRBJ2-7; a stretch of 7 junction bases matches TRBD1. This receptor was taken from a man between 18 and 35 years old in good health. The CDR3 in this case is CASSFARGISYEQYF. The DNA sequence is as follows: TGTGCCAGCAGCTTCGCCAGGGGGATCTCCTACGAGCAGTACTTC. Here the CDR3 is joined to the reference TRBV7-9 and TRBJ2-7 genes, and the full variable domain is: DTGVSQNPRHKITKRGQNVTFRCDPISEHNRLYWYRQTLGQGPEFLTYFQNEAQLEKSRLLSDRFSAERPKGSFSTLEIQRTEQGDSAMYLCASSFARGISYEQYFGPGTRLTVT.